Listed below are T cell receptor beta chains from one sample, sequenced in a study of neurological immune-mediated disorders. TCRdb itself ran the 5' RACE reads through MiXCR, one entry per CDR3 protein. This sample has approximately 41,000 distinct CDR3 sequences, with approximately 14% found just once. Sequenced: CD4+ T cells from blood. These receptors were collected from an older woman with HTLV-1-associated myelopathy (HAM/TSP). Both conserved end residues are trimmed from each CDR3. Fields, in order: clone size, J gene, V gene, CDR3 protein. Clone size appears in some rows only: once, few, many, or a class for an expanded clone.

medium-sized,TRBJ2-3,TRBV20-1,SVPSGGVRDTQY
many,TRBJ1-1,TRBV4-1,ASSQWTGLVYTEAF
many,TRBJ1-5,TRBV6-5,ASSPRYPQGNQPQH
many,TRBJ1-3,TRBV10-3,AIGSGYVSGNTIY
many,TRBJ2-2,TRBV5-1,ASSFSTSRPANTGELF
NA,TRBJ2-6,TRBV6-1,ASNPVQGRSWANVLT
many,TRBJ2-3,TRBV20-1,SAGGRHHTDTQY
NA,TRBJ2-2,TRBV5-1,ASSLRCNTGELF
many,TRBJ2-3,TRBV5-1,ASSLSRGADTQY
many,TRBJ2-5,TRBV3-1,ASSQFVETQY
many,TRBJ2-3,TRBV5-1,ASRASGGATNTQY